The T cell receptor beta chain under discussion was sequenced for a study of shared clonotypes between healthy human individuals. This table comes from immunoSEQ multiplex PCR, and its TCRdb copy is limited to in-frame clones, with some not included. The data hold approximately 2.4 million clones, with approximately 95% observed a single time. This clone was seen a single time. Sequencing was carried out using naive CD4+ T cells sorted from blood. Subset specified: CD45RA+ positively selected. The TCR sequence derives from a man aged 18 to 29 in good health.

The CDR3, as DNA: TGCGCCAGCAGTAAATTGACTAGTCCGAAGGGAGATACGCAGTATTTT. Translated, it gives CASSKLTSPKGDTQYF. The chain recombines TRBV5-1 with TRBJ2-3; perhaps TRBD2 as D (6 bases). The CDR3 length is 16 residues. V lost 5 bases to trimming and J lost 5 bases, with 21 bases between them. Germline V gives CDR1 SGHRS, CDR2 YFSETQ.